This T cell receptor (beta chain) was profiled in a study of T cells in Graves' hyperthyroidism and ophthalmopathy. Overall study results and limits: Blood also contained most expanded thyroid clonotypes above 0.001.

The study defined stable Graves' hyperthyroidism as no ophthalmopathy progression within 18 months. The study enrolled patients aged 18 to 65 with newly diagnosed hyperthyroidism of under 2 months' duration. Patients showing uncontrolled infection, other autoimmune disease, pregnancy or lactation were ineligible. This CDR3 is 15 amino acids long. The V end lost 1 base, the J end lost 0 bases, and 9 bases lay between the germline ends. Germline assignment: CDR1 LGHNA and CDR2 YSLEER. As to this clonotype: What it recognizes is unknown.

It was RNA transcripts that yielded the amplified TCR beta CDR3 regions. A first-round RT-PCR of the TCR CDR3 used the HTBI primer set. TCRdb used MiXCR to reprocess the multiplex PCR reads, holding one entry per CDR3 protein. The repertoire consists of about 560,000 distinct CDR3 sequences, with approximately 16% occurring once and the leading ten covering 15% to 20%. This clonotype was obtained from a woman aged 18-29 years with Graves' hyperthyroidism. The V and J genes are TRBV4-3 and TRBJ1-1; no firm D call. The sequencing sample was made of blood. The DNA for the CDR3 is TGCGCCAGCAGCCAAGGGGTCACAATGAACACTGAAGCTTTCTTT. Translating it yields CASSQGVTMNTEAFF.